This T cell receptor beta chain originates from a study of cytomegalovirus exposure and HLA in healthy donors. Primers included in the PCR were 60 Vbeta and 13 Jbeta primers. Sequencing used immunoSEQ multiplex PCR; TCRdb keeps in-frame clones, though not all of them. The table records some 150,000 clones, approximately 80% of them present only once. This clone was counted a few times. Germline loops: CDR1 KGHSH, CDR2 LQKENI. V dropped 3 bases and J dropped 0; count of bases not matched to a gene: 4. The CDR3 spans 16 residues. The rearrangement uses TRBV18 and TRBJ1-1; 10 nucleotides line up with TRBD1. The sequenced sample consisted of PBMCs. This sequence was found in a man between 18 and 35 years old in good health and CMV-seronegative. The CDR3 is CASSPGTGALNTEAFF. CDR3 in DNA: TGTGCCAGCTCACCCGGGACAGGGGCCCTGAACACTGAAGCTTTCTTT.